This TCR beta chain was sequenced during a study of response to subunit inactivated influenza vaccine. Findings and limits, study-wide: That few new T cells are recruited by each seasonal influenza vaccination was the authors' suggestion.

TCRdb itself ran the RT-PCR reads through MiXCR, one entry per CDR3 protein. The sample has 600,000 to 700,000 distinct CDR3 sequences; 11% to 15% are singletons. In germline, CDR1 is MDHEN, CDR2 SYDVKM. The CDR3 runs 14 residues. The V end lost 6 bases, the J end lost 0 bases, and 9 bases lay between the germline ends. Of note for this clonotype: The antigen is unknown.

The sequence derives from a man aged 45 to 65 who received an inactivated influenza vaccine. V is TRBV28 and J is TRBJ1-3; possibly TRBD1 for D (5 bases). The specimen was PBMCs from blood, collected 14 to 15 days before vaccination. The CDR3 loop reads CASRTTASGNTIYF. The CDR3 coding sequence is TGTGCCAGCAGGACGACAGCCTCTGGAAACACCATATATTTT.